Listed below are T cell receptor beta chains from one sample, sequenced in a study of CD8 T cells in ankylosing spondylitis. A single record per CDR3 protein comes from TCRdb applying MiXCR to the 5' RACE reads. The sample contains hundreds of thousands of distinct CDR3 sequences, roughly 12% of which appear only once. The specimen sequenced was blood, either unsorted or a sorted T cell fraction (not recorded which). All receptors come from a male donor with ankylosing spondylitis. CDR3s include the opening cysteine and the closing phenylalanine or tryptophan. The order of the fields is D gene, J gene, V gene, clone size, CDR3 DNA, CDR3 protein. A D gene is named only where the DNA matches it firmly. Size is stated for part of the rows, as once, few or many counts, or as a class when the clone is expanded.

>NA|TRBJ1-5|TRBV2|few
TGTGCCAGCATGGGGATTAGTGGGGACAGCAATCAGCCCCAGCATTTT
CASMGISGDSNQPQHF
>NA|TRBJ1-6|TRBV20-1|NA
TGCAGTGCTCTTCCGGACGGGACTAATTCACCCCTCCACTTT
CSALPDGTNSPLHF
>NA|TRBJ1-2|TRBV9|NA
TGTGCCAGCAGCGTAGCGTTTGGGGGAGACTATGGCTACACCTTC
CASSVAFGGDYGYTF
>NA|TRBJ2-1|TRBV29-1|NA
TGCAGCGTTGACCTAACTTACGATGAGCAGTTCTTC
CSVDLTYDEQFF
>NA|TRBJ2-6|TRBV10-3|few
TGTGCCATCAGTGAGGGGGTCGCTGGGGCCAACGTCCTGACTTTC
CAISEGVAGANVLTF
>TRBD2|TRBJ2-7|TRBV4-2|many
TGTGCCAGCAGCCAAGACAGCGGGAGTTGGAACGAGCAGTACTTC
CASSQDSGSWNEQYF
>TRBD1|TRBJ1-3|TRBV12-3/TRBV12-4|NA
TGTGCCAGCAGCCTAGGGACAGGTCAAGGATACACCATATATTTT
CASSLGTGQGYTIYF
>NA|TRBJ1-1|TRBV4-2|NA
TGTGCCAGCAGCCAACCTGACGGTACCGATGAAGCTTTCTTT
CASSQPDGTDEAFF
>TRBD1|TRBJ2-2|TRBV4-2|NA
TGTGCCAGCAGCCAAGATTGGGACAGGGGCGCCGGGGAGCTGTTTTTT
CASSQDWDRGAGELFF
>NA|TRBJ2-6|TRBV6-5|many
TGTGCCAGCAGTTACTCCTCCTCTGGGGCCAACGTCCTGACTTTC
CASSYSSSGANVLTF
>TRBD1|TRBJ1-6|TRBV20-1|few
TGCAGTGCTAGAGAGGGACAGGGTAATTCACCCCTCCACTTT
CSAREGQGNSPLHF
>NA|TRBJ1-1|TRBV5-1|many
TGCGCCAGCAGCCTTGGTGGGTCGAACACTGAAGCTTTCTTT
CASSLGGSNTEAFF
>NA|TRBJ2-4|TRBV5-1|many
TGCGCCAGCCGACTAGGGGCGGGGGCGAACATTCAGTACTTC
CASRLGAGANIQYF
>TRBD1|TRBJ1-2|TRBV29-1|NA
TGCAGCGGGTCGACAGGGTTCAACTATGGCTACACCTTC
CSGSTGFNYGYTF
>NA|TRBJ1-1|TRBV7-2|many
TGTGCCAGCAGCTCCACAATGAACACTGAAGCTTTCTTT
CASSSTMNTEAFF
>NA|TRBJ1-5|TRBV6-1|NA
TGTGCCAGCAGTGTAGATTCCGATCAGCCCCAGCATTTT
CASSVDSDQPQHF
>TRBD1|TRBJ2-7|TRBV28|few
TGTGCCAGCAGGCTTAACGACAGGGAATGGGGCGAGCAGTACTTC
CASRLNDREWGEQYF
>TRBD2|TRBJ2-2|TRBV2|NA
TGTGCCAGCAGTGGCGGACTAGCCGTCACCGGGGAGCTGTTTTTT
CASSGGLAVTGELFF
>TRBD2|TRBJ2-3|TRBV9|many
TGTGCCAGCAGCGTAGAATCCGGGACTAGCGGGGGGATAGTCACAGATACGCAGTATTTT
CASSVESGTSGGIVTDTQYF
>NA|TRBJ2-5|TRBV30|NA
TGTGCCTGGGCGCTAGTTGTGCGAGAGACCCAGTACTTC
CAWALVVRETQYF
>NA|TRBJ1-6|TRBV6-1|NA
TGTGCCAGCAGTGAATGGAAGCAGGGAAATTCACCCCTCCACTTT
CASSEWKQGNSPLHF
>NA|TRBJ1-1|TRBV11-2|NA
TGTGCCAGCAGCTTAGCCGGGGGGTTTATCGGTGCTGAAGCTTTCTTT
CASSLAGGFIGAEAFF
>NA|TRBJ1-3|TRBV11-2|many
TGTGCCAGCAGCCCAGACCTTAGCTCTGGAAACACCATATATTTT
CASSPDLSSGNTIYF
>NA|TRBJ2-7|TRBV6-2/TRBV6-3|few
TGTGCCAGCAGCGTCGGGGCATACTCCTACGAGCAGTACTTC
CASSVGAYSYEQYF
>NA|TRBJ2-1|TRBV12-3/TRBV12-4|many
TGTGCCAGCAGGACAAATCACAATGAGCAGTTCTTC
CASRTNHNEQFF
>NA|TRBJ2-1|TRBV6-5|many
TGTGCCAGCAGTTACTCGATTGAATACAATGAGCAGTTCTTC
CASSYSIEYNEQFF
>TRBD1|TRBJ2-7|TRBV27|few
TGTGCCAGCAGTTTTAGTCCCCTTACCGGGACAGGGTACTACGAGCAGTACTTC
CASSFSPLTGTGYYEQYF
>NA|TRBJ1-4|TRBV12-3/TRBV12-4|NA
TGTGCCAGCAGTTCCGACAGAATGGCCTTAAAACTGTTTTTT
CASSSDRMALKLFF
>NA|TRBJ1-2|TRBV5-1|NA
TGCGCCAGCAGCTTGGGAGCGACGATGGAGTATGGCTACACCTTC
CASSLGATMEYGYTF
>NA|TRBJ2-1|TRBV19|few
TGTGCCAGTAGTATAGGAAGGGAGGTGAGCCAGCAGTTCTTC
CASSIGREVSQQFF
>TRBD1|TRBJ2-7|TRBV5-6|many
TGTGCCAGCAGCTTCGGGACAGGAGGTTACGAGCAGTACTTC
CASSFGTGGYEQYF
>NA|TRBJ2-2|TRBV20-1|few
TGCAGTGCTAGAGACAGGGGAGGCGCCGGGGAGCTGTTTTTT
CSARDRGGAGELFF
>NA|TRBJ1-2|TRBV5-1|NA
TGCGCCAGCAGCTTGGCCGAGGAAGGAGGAGCAAGCGGCTACACCTTC
CASSLAEEGGASGYTF
>NA|TRBJ2-7|TRBV7-9|few
TGTGCCAGCAGCTTATCGGTCCGGCCGAGGGAGCAGTACTTC
CASSLSVRPREQYF
>NA|TRBJ2-2|TRBV4-3|NA
TGCGCCAGCAGCCAATATTCGGGATCCAAGGCCGGGGAGCTGTTTTTT
CASSQYSGSKAGELFF
>NA|TRBJ1-6|TRBV5-6|few
TGTGCCAGCAGCTTCGCGGGGGCGAATTCACCCCTCCACTTT
CASSFAGANSPLHF
>NA|TRBJ2-2|TRBV5-1|NA
TGCGCCAGCAGCACAGGACACACCGGGGAGCTGTTTTTT
CASSTGHTGELFF
>NA|TRBJ2-1|TRBV7-2|many
TGTGCCAGCACCCGGGACGGCTCCTACAATGAGCAGTTCTTC
CASTRDGSYNEQFF
>NA|TRBJ1-2|TRBV12-3/TRBV12-4|many
TGTGCCAGCAGTTTAGGGCCAAACGGCTACACCTTC
CASSLGPNGYTF
>TRBD2|TRBJ2-7|TRBV20-1|many
TGCAGTGCTCAACTAGCGGGGGCCGAGCAGTACTTC
CSAQLAGAEQYF